In this sample, the clone carrying this T cell receptor beta chain turned up once. The sample is drawn from a study of T cells in narcolepsy. The CDR3 is 15 residues long. Germline CDR1 and CDR2: MNHNY and SVGAGI (reference sequence). V lost 5 bases to trimming and J lost 3 bases, with 16 bases between them. Using immunoSEQ multiplex PCR, the repertoire was profiled, and TCRdb retains in-frame clones only, with some absent. The sample lists more than 9,500 clones, over 90% occurring once. The sequence came from a human donor with narcolepsy. Material: CD45RA- memory CD4+ T cells from PBMCs. The chain carries TRBV6-6 and TRBJ1-2, with D possibly TRBD1 on 6 matching bases. CDR3 coding DNA: TGTGCCAGCAGTCCCCAGGGGAATTCGTACTATGGCTACACCTTC. Translating it yields CASSPQGNSYYGYTF.